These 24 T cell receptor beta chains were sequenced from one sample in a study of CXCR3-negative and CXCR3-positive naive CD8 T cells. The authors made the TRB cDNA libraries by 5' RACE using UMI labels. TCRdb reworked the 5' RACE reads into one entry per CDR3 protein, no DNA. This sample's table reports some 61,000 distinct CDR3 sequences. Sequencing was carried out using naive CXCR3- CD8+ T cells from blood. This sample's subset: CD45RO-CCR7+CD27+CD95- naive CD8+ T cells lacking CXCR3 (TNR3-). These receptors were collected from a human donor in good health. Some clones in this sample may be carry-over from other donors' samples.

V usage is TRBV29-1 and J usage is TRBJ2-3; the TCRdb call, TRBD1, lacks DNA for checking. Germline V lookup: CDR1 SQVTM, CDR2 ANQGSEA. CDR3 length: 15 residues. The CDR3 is CSVETGRYGTDTQYF.

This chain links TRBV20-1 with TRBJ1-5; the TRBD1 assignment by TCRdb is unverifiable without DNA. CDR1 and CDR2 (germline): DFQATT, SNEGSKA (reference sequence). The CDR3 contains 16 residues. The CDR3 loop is CSAAPSRVYSNQPQHF.

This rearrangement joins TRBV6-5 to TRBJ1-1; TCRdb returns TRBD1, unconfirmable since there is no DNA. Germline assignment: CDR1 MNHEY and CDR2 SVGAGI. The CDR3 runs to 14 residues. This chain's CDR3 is CASTQRGLITEAFF.

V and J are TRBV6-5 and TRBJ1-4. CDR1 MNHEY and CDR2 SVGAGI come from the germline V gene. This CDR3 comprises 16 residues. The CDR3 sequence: CASSTGLRKENEKLFF.

CDR3 residues: CASSSRGLYEQYF. The genes are TRBV7-2 and TRBJ2-7; absent DNA, TCRdb's TRBD2 call cannot be checked. This CDR3 is built from 13 residues. Germline loops: CDR1 SGHTA, CDR2 FQGNSA.

The CDR3 here is CASTWTGGSSYEQYF. The rearrangement links TRBV28 to TRBJ2-7; the TCRdb call, TRBD1, lacks DNA for checking. The CDR3 has 15 amino acids. CDR1 and CDR2 (germline): MDHEN, SYDVKM.

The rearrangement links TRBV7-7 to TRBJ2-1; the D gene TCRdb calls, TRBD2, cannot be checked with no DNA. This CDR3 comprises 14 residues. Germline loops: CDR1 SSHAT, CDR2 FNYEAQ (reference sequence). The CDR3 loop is CASSPGLGHNEQFF.

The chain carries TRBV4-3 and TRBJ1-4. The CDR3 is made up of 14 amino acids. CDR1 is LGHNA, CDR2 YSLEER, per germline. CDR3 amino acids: CASSPETTNEKLFF.

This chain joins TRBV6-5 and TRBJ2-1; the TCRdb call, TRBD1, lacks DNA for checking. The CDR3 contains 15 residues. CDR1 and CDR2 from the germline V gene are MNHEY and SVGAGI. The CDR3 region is CASSYVGGGYNEQFF.

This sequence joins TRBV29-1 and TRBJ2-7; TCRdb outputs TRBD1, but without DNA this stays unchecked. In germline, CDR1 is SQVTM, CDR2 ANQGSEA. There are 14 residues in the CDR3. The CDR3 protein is CSVEGQDSTYEQYF.

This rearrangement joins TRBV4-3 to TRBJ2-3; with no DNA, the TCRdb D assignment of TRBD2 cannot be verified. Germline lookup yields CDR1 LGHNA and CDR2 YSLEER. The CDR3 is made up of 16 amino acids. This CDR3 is CASSQDSGGNTDTQYF.

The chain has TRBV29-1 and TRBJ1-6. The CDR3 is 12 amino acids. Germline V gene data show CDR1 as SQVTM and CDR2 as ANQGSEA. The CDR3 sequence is CSVVVGNSPLHF. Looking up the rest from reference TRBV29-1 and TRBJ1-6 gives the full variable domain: SAVISQKPSRDICQRGTSLTIQCQVDSQVTMMFWYRQQPGQSLTLIATANQGSEATYESGFVIDKFPISRPNLTFSTLTVSNMSPEDSSIYLCSVVVGNSPLHFGNGTRLTVT.

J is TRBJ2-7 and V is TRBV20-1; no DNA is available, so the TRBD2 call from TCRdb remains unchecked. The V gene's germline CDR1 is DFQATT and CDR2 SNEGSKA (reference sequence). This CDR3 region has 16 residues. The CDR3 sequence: CSARDLVSSGRYEQYF.

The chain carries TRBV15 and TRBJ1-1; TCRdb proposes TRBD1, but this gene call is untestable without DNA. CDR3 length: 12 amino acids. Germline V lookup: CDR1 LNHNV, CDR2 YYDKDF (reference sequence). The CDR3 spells CATSRVQGGAFF.

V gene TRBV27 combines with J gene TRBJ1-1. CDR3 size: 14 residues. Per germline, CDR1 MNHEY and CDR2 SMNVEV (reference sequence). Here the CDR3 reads CASSSTLMNTEAFF.

The CDR3 is CASSAGTVNTEAFF. This chain joins TRBV18 and TRBJ1-1; TCRdb designates TRBD1, a call that cannot be tested without DNA. CDR3 length: 14 residues. The germline V gene has CDR1 KGHSH and CDR2 LQKENI.

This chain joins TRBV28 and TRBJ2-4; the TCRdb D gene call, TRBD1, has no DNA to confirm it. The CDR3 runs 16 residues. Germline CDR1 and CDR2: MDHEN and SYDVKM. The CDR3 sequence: CASSPWTGSAKNIQYF.

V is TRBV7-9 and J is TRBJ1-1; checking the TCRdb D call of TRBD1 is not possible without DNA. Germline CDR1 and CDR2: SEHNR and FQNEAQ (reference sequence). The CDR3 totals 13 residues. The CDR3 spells CASSWGVGTEAFF.

CDR3 region: CASSDSRGLGGYTF. The chain is built from TRBV6-6 and TRBJ1-2; checking the TCRdb D call of TRBD1 is not possible without DNA. Germline lookup yields CDR1 MNHNY and CDR2 SVGAGI (reference sequence). This CDR3 is 14 amino acids long.

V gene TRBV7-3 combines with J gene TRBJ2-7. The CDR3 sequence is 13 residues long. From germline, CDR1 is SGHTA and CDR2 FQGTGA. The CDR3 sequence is CASSSRWGYEQYF.

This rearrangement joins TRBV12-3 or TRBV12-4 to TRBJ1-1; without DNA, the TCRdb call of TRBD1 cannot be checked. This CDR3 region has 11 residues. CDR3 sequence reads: CASSRVSEAFF.

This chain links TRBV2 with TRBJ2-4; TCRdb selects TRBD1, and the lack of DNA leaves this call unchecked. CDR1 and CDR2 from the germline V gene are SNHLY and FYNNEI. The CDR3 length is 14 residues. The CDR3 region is CASSEEDSKNIQYF.

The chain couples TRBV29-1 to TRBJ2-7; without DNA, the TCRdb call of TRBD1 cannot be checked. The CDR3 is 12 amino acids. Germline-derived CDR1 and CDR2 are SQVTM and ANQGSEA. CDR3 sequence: CSVVMGGDEQYF.

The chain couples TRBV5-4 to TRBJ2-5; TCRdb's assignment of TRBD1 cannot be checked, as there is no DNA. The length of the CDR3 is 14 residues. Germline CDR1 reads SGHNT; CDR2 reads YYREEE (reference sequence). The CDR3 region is CASSLWGGVKPQYF.